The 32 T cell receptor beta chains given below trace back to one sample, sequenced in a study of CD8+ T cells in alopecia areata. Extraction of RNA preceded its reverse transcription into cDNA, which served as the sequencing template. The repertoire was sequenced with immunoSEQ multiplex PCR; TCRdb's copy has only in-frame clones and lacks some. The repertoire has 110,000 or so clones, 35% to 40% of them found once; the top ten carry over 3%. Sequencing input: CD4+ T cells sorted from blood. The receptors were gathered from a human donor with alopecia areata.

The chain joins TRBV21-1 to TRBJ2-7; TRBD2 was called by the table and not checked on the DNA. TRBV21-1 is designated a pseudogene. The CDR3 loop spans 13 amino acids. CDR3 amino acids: CASSKGGGDEQYF. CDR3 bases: TGTGCCAGCAGCAAAGGTGGAGGGGATGAGCAGTACTTC.

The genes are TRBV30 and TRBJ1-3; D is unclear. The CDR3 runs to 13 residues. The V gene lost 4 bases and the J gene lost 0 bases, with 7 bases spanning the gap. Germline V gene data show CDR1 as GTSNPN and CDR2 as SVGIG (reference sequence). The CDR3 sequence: CAWNVNSGNTIYF. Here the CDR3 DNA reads TGTGCCTGGAACGTCAACTCTGGAAACACCATATATTTT.

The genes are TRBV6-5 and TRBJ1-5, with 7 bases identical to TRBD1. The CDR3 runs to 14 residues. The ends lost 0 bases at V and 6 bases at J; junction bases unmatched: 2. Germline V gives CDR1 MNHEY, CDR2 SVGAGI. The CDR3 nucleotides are TGTGCCAGCAGTTACTCACAGGGGAGTCAGCCCCAGCATTTT. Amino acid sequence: CASSYSQGSQPQHF.

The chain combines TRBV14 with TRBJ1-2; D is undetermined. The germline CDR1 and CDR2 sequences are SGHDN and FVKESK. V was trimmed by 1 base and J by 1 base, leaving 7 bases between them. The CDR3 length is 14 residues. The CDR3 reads CASSQAWGNYGYTF. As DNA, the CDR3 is TGTGCCAGCAGCCAAGCATGGGGTAACTATGGCTACACCTTC.

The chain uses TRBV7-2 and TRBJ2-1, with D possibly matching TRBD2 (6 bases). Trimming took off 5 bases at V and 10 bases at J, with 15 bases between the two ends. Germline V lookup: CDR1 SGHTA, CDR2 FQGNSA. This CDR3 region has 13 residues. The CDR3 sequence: CASSPRTTREQFF. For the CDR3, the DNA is TGTGCCAGCAGCCCCCGGACTACTCGAGAGCAGTTCTTC.

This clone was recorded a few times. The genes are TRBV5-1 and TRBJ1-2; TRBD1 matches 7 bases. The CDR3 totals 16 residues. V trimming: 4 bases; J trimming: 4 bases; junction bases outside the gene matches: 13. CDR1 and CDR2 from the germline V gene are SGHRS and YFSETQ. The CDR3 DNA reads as TGCGCCAGCAGCCGAACGGGGGACAGTGCATCCTATGGCTACACCTTC. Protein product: CASSRTGDSASYGYTF.

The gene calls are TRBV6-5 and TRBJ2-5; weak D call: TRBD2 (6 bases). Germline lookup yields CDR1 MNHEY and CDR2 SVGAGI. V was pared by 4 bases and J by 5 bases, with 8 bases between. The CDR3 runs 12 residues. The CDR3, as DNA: TGTGCCAGCAGTTCTAGCGCGGAGACCCAGTACTTC. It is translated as CASSSSAETQYF.

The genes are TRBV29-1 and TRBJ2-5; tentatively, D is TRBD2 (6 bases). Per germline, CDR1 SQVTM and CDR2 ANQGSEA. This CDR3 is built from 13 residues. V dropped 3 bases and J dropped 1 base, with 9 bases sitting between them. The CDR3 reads CSVDGSSQETQYF. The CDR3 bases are TGCAGCGTTGACGGGAGCTCCCAAGAGACCCAGTACTTC.

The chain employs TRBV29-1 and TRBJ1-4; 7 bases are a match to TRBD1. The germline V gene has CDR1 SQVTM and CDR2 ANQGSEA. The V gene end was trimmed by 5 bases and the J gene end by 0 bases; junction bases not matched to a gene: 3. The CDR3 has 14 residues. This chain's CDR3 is CSVPGTATNEKLFF. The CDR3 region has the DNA TGCAGCGTTCCCGGGACAGCAACTAATGAAAAACTGTTTTTT.

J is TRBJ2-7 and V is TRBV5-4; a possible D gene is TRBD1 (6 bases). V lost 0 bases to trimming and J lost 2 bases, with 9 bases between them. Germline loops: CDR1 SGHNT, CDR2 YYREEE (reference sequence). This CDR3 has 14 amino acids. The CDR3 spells CASSLAGDTYEQYF. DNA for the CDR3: TGTGCCAGCAGCTTGGCCGGGGACACCTACGAGCAGTACTTC.

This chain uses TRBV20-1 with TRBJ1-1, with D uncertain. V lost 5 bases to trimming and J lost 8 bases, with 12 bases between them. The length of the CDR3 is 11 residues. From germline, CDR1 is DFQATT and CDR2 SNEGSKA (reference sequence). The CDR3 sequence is CSAPAEREAFF. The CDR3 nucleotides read TGCAGTGCTCCCGCGGAAAGGGAAGCTTTCTTT.

The CDR3 coding sequence is TGTGCCAGCAGTTTTAGCGGGAGGGGCTCCTACGAGCAGTACTTC. Its protein product is CASSFSGRGSYEQYF. The chain carries TRBV7-2 and TRBJ2-7; 11 bases fit TRBD2. Germline V lookup: CDR1 SGHTA, CDR2 FQGNSA. This CDR3 has 15 residues. Trimming at V came to 6 bases and at J to 0 bases, leaving 4 bases not matched to a gene.

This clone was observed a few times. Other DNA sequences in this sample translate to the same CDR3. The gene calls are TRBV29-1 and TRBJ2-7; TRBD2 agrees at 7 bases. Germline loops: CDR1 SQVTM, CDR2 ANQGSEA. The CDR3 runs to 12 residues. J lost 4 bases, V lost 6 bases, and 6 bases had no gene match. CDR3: CSVASGSYEQYF. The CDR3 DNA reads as TGCAGCGTGGCTAGCGGTTCGTACGAGCAGTACTTC.

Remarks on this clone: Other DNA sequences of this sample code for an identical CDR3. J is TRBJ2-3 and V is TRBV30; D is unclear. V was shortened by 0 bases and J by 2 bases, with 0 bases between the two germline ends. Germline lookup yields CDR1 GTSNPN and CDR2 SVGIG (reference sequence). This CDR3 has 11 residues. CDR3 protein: CAWSVTDTQYF. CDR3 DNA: TGTGCCTGGAGTGTCACAGATACGCAGTATTTT.

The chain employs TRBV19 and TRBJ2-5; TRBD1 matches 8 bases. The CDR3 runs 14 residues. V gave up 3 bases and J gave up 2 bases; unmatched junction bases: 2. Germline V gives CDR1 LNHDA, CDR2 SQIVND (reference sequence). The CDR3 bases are TGTGCCAGTAGTATCAGGGGGCGGCAAGAGACCCAGTACTTC. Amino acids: CASSIRGRQETQYF.

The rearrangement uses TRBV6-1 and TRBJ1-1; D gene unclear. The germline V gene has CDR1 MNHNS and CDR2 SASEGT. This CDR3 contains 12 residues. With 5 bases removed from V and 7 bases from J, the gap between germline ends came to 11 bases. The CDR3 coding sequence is TGTGCCAGCAGTTTTTCCTCGGTTGAAGCTTTCTTT. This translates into CASSFSSVEAFF.

The CDR3 is CASSWADTTDTQYF. Written as DNA, the CDR3 is TGCGCCAGCAGCTGGGCGGATACCACAGATACGCAGTATTTT. J is TRBJ2-3 and V is TRBV5-1, with D unresolved. Trimming cost V 3 bases and J 2 bases, with 10 bases left between them. The germline V gene encodes CDR1 SGHRS and CDR2 YFSETQ. This CDR3 contains 14 residues.

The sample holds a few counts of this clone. The CDR3 reads CSVEQARTDTQYF. DNA of the CDR3: TGCAGCGTGGAGCAGGCTAGGACAGATACGCAGTATTTT. The V call is TRBV29-1, the J call TRBJ2-3; D is uncertain. The CDR3 sequence is 13 residues long. Deletions cut 6 bases from V and 3 bases from J, with 13 bases between. Per the germline V gene, CDR1 is SQVTM and CDR2 is ANQGSEA.

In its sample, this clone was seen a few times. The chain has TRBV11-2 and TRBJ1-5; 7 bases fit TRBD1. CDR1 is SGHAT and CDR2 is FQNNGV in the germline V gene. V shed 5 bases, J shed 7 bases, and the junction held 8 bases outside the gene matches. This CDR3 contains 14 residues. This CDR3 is CASSRGTVGQPQHF. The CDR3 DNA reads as TGTGCCAGCAGCCGAGGGACAGTTGGGCAGCCCCAGCATTTT.

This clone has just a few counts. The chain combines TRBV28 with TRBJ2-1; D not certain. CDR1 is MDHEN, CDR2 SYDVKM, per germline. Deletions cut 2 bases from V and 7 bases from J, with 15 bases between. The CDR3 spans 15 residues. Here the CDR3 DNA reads TGTGCCAGCAGTTTAGACACCGCCTCTGGGAATGAGCAGTTCTTC. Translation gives CASSLDTASGNEQFF.

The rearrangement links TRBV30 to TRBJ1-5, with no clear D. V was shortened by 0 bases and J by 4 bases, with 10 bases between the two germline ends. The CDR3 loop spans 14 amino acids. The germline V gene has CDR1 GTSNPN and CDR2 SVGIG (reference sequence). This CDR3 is CAWSVLGLNQPQHF. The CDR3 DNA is TGTGCCTGGAGTGTACTGGGGTTAAATCAGCCCCAGCATTTT.

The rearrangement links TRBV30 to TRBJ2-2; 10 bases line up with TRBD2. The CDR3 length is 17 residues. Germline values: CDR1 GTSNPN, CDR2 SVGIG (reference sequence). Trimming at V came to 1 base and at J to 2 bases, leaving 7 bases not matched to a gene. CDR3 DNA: TGTGCCTGGAGTGGTCAGAGCGGGAGGGTTAACACCGGGGAGCTGTTTTTT. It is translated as CAWSGQSGRVNTGELFF.

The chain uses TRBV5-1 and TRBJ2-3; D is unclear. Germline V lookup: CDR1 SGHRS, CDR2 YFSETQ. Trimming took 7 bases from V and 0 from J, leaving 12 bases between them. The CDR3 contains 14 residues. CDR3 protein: CASAKMYSTDTQYF. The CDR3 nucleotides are TGCGCCAGCGCGAAGATGTATAGCACAGATACGCAGTATTTT.

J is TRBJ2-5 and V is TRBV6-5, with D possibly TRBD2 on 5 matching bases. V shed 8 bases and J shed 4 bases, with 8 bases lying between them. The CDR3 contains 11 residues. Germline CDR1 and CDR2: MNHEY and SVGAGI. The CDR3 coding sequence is TGTGCCAGCGTGGAGGTAGAGACCCAGTACTTC. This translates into CASVEVETQYF.

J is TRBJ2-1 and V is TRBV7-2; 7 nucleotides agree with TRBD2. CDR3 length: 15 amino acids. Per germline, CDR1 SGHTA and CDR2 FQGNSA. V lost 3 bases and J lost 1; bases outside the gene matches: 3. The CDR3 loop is CASSFSGRSYNEQFF. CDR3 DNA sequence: TGTGCCAGCAGCTTCTCCGGGAGGTCCTACAATGAGCAGTTCTTC.

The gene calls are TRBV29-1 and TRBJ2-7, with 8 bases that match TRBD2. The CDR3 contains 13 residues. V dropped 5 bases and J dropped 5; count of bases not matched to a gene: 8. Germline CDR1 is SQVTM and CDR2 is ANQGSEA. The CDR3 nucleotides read TGCAGCGTTCAGACTAGCGTTGGGAACGAGCAGTACTTC. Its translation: CSVQTSVGNEQYF.

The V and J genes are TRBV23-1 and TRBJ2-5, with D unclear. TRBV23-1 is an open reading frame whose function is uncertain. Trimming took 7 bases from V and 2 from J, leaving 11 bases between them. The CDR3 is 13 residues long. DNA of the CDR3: TGCGCCAGCATTGGACCACAACAAGAGACCCAGTACTTC. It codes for CASIGPQQETQYF.

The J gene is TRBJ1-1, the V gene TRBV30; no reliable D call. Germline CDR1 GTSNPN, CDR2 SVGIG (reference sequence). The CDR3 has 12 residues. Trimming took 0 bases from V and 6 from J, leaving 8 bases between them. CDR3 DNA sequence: TGTGCCTGGAGTGTCCCGGGCCCTGAAGCTTTCTTT. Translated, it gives CAWSVPGPEAFF.

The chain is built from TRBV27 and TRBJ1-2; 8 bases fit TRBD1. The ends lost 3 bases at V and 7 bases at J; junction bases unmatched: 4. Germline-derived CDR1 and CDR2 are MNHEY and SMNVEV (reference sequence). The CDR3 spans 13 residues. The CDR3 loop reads CASSFGQGRGYTF. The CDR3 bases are TGTGCCAGCAGTTTTGGACAGGGCCGTGGCTACACCTTC.

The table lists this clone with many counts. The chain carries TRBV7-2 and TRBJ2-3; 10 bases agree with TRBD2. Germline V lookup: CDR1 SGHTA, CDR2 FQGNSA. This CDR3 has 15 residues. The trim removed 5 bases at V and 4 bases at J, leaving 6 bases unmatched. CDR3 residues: CASSIPTSGADTQYF. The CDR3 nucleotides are TGTGCCAGCAGCATCCCCACTAGCGGGGCAGATACGCAGTATTTT.

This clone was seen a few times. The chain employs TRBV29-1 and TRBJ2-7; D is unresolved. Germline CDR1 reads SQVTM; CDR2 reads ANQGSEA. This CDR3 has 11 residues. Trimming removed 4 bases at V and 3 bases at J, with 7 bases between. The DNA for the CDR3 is TGCAGCGTTGTGGAACTCTACGAGCAGTACTTC. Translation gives CSVVELYEQYF.

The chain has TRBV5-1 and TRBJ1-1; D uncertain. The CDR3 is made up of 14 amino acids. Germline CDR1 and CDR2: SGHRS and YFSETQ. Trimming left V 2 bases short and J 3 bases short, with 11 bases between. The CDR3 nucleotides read TGCGCCAGCAGCTTTAATGGACCCGACACTGAAGCTTTCTTT. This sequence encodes CASSFNGPDTEAFF.